The present entry profiles one T cell receptor (beta chain) with its context. PCR was performed a second time for about 7 to 12 cycles using a sample-barcoded 5' primer and a J-beta primer mix. Each cDNA molecule was tagged by a template-switch adaptor that had 12 random nucleotides. One entry per CDR3 protein results from TCRdb running MiXCR on the 5' RACE reads. The table includes some 1.6 million distinct CDR3 sequences, about 35% detected once. Trimming cost V 3 bases and J 0 bases; bases outside gene matches: 10. Germline V gene sequence: CDR1 PRHDT, CDR2 FYEKMQ (reference sequence). The length of the CDR3 is 17 residues. The data belong to a study of blood T cells in healthy people across ages.

The sequencing sample was made of blood. The sequence was obtained from a young woman in good health. The chain recombines TRBV13 with TRBJ1-1; 7 nucleotides match TRBD1. CDR3 DNA: TGTGCCAGCAGCTTTGGGGGCAGGGGGACCATGAACACTGAAGCTTTCTTT. This codes for CASSFGGRGTMNTEAFF.